Below are 17 T cell receptor beta chains sequenced from a single sample in a study of T cell repertoires in cytomegalovirus infection. TCRdb recomputed calls from the reads with MiXCR, one row per CDR3 protein. Among some 100,000 distinct CDR3 sequences, more than 20% were seen once, and the ten largest hold approximately 39%. Sequenced material: CD8+ T cells from PBMCs. Source of these receptors: a human donor in good health (CMV status not recorded). Some clones in this sample may be carry-over from other donors' samples.

This clonotype turned up a few times. The chain employs TRBV14 and TRBJ1-3; D ambiguous. The CDR3 is 15 residues long. The V and J ends lost 5 bases and 0 bases respectively, with 11 bases between them. Germline CDR1 SGHDN, CDR2 FVKESK. In DNA form, the CDR3 reads TGTGCCAGCAGCGTGGGTGGTTACTCTGGAAACACCATATATTTT. It is translated as CASSVGGYSGNTIYF.

The genes are TRBV5-6 and TRBJ2-1, with D possibly being TRBD2 (5 bases). The CDR3 has 14 residues. V was shortened by 0 bases and J by 5 bases, with 9 bases between the two germline ends. Germline CDR1 reads SGHDT; CDR2 reads YYEEEE. The CDR3 DNA follows: TGTGCCAGCAGCTTGGGACTATCCCACAATGAGCAGTTCTTC. Its translation: CASSLGLSHNEQFF.

This chain uses TRBV10-2 with TRBJ2-1, with 7 bases aligning to TRBD2. The CDR3 length is 14 residues. Germline V gene sequence: CDR1 WSHSY, CDR2 SAAADI. Trimming at V came to 5 bases and at J to 1 base, leaving 2 bases not matched to a gene. CDR3 coding DNA: TGCGCCAGCAGTCAGGGACTATCCTACAATGAGCAGTTCTTC. It specifies CASSQGLSYNEQFF.

A remark on this clonotype: A much larger clonotype is one base distant, so this may be a read error. The CDR3 bases are TGTGACAGCAGCTTTAACCCAGGGAGCACAGATACGCAGTATTTT. This sequence encodes CDSSFNPGSTDTQYF. This chain links TRBV7-2 with TRBJ2-3; tentative D call: TRBD1 (5 bases). The CDR3 is 15 residues long. Germline-derived CDR1 and CDR2 are SGHTA and FQGNSA.

This clonotype was counted only a few times. The V gene is TRBV5-5, the J gene TRBJ2-2, with TRBD1 as a possible D gene (5 bases). The CDR3 totals 15 residues. Trimming cost V 2 bases and J 3 bases, with 11 bases left between them. Germline V gene sequence: CDR1 SGHKS, CDR2 YYEKEE (reference sequence). CDR3 bases: TGTGCCAGCAGCTTTATAGGGGCGGACACCGGGGAGCTGTTTTTT. Translation gives CASSFIGADTGELFF.

This clonotype was seen once. The J gene is TRBJ2-7, the V gene TRBV15; 8 bases map to TRBD2. Per the germline V gene, CDR1 is LNHNV and CDR2 is YYDKDF (reference sequence). The junction had 9 bases not matched to a gene; V was cut back by 3 bases and J by 5 bases. This CDR3 has 15 residues. The CDR3 protein is CATSRGPGGAHEQYF. CDR3 in DNA: TGTGCCACCAGCAGGGGACCGGGGGGGGCACACGAGCAGTACTTC.

The V call is TRBV6-2 or TRBV6-3, the J call TRBJ2-2; unclear D gene. V was trimmed by 4 bases and J by 6 bases, leaving 9 bases between them. Looked up from germline, CDR1 is MNHEY and CDR2 is SVGEGT. The CDR3 spans 13 residues. The CDR3 nucleotides read TGTGCCAGCAGTTGGACCCAGCCCGGGGAGCTGTTTTTT. It yields the protein CASSWTQPGELFF.

This clonotype showed up many times. The chain is built from TRBV7-8 and TRBJ2-7, with 7 bases matching TRBD1. Germline CDR1 and CDR2: SGHVS and FQNEAQ. With V trimmed by 5 bases and J by 3 bases, 4 bases remained unmatched. The CDR3 is 13 amino acids. CDR3 in amino acids: CASSPRGYYEQYF. The CDR3, as DNA: TGTGCCAGCAGCCCCAGGGGGTACTACGAGCAGTACTTC.

The chain employs TRBV13 and TRBJ1-2; tentatively, D is TRBD1 (5 bases). V shed 0 bases and J shed 5 bases, with 7 bases lying between them. The germline V gene has CDR1 PRHDT and CDR2 FYEKMQ (reference sequence). CDR3 length: 13 amino acids. As DNA, the CDR3 is TGTGCCAGCAGCTTAGGCCAGGGTTATGGCTACACCTTC. This gives the protein CASSLGQGYGYTF.

Note on this clonotype: At one of its ends the junction is not consistent with the germline gene, which may arise from a read error. The genes are TRBV29-1 and TRBJ1-1; the D is unclear. The germline gives CDR1 SQVTM, CDR2 ANQGSEA. The CDR3 loop spans 12 amino acids. The CDR3 DNA is TGCAGCGTAGAAGAGCTGAACACTGAAGCTTTCTTT. Translated: CSVEELNTEAFF.

This clonotype was picked up many times. The chain recombines TRBV7-8 with TRBJ2-5; D may be TRBD2 (7 bases). Trimming cost V 2 bases and J 5 bases, with 18 bases left between them. Germline V gene data show CDR1 as SGHVS and CDR2 as FQNEAQ. The CDR3 is 16 amino acids. For the CDR3, the DNA is TGTGCCAGCAGCTTACCTAGGGGGGGGGCGGAGGAGACCCAGTACTTC. It translates to CASSLPRGGAEETQYF.

This clonotype came up many times. The rearrangement joins TRBV7-8 to TRBJ2-1, with TRBD1 as a possible D gene (7 bases). The V gene lost 7 bases and the J gene lost 2 bases, with 18 bases spanning the gap. Germline V gene sequence: CDR1 SGHVS, CDR2 FQNEAQ. CDR3 length: 16 residues. The chain's CDR3 is CASMLVGGGPYNEQFF. The CDR3 DNA is TGTGCCAGCATGTTAGTCGGAGGGGGCCCCTACAATGAGCAGTTCTTC.

In this sample, this clonotype turned up a few times. The genes are TRBV20-1 and TRBJ2-1, with 14 nucleotides matching TRBD2. Germline CDR1 DFQATT, CDR2 SNEGSKA (reference sequence). The CDR3 covers 19 residues. The V gene end was trimmed by 0 bases and the J gene end by 1 base; junction bases not matched to a gene: 8. Written as DNA, the CDR3 is TGCAGTGCTAGAGATCGGGGACTAGCGGGGGTCTTTTCCTACAATGAGCAGTTCTTC. Protein product: CSARDRGLAGVFSYNEQFF.

This clonotype appeared many times. The V and J genes are TRBV7-8 and TRBJ2-2; 8 nucleotides line up with TRBD1. Germline CDR1 is SGHVS and CDR2 is FQNEAQ. Trimming removed 5 bases from V and 3 bases from J; junction bases left unmatched: 8. There are 16 residues in the CDR3. CDR3 bases: TGTGCCAGCAGCATACCGCAGGGGGCGGACACCGGGGAGCTGTTTTTT. Encoded protein: CASSIPQGADTGELFF.

This clonotype showed up just a few times. This rearrangement joins TRBV28 to TRBJ2-1; 10 bases agree with TRBD2. CDR3 length: 16 residues. J lost 6 bases, V lost 5 bases, and 10 bases had no gene match. CDR1 is MDHEN and CDR2 is SYDVKM in the germline V gene. The CDR3 sequence is CASSAAGGGQFNEQFF. CDR3 coding DNA: TGTGCCAGCAGTGCAGCGGGGGGGGGTCAATTCAATGAGCAGTTCTTC.

The chain employs TRBV4-1 and TRBJ2-2; 9 bases match TRBD2. Germline values: CDR1 MGHRA, CDR2 YSYEKL. Losses at the gene ends were 0 bases for V and 3 bases for J; bases not matched to a gene: 2. CDR3 length: 16 residues. CDR3 region: CASSQERLADTGELFF. For the CDR3, the DNA is TGCGCCAGCAGCCAAGAGCGACTAGCGGACACCGGGGAGCTGTTTTTT.

This clonotype came up a few times. This chain links TRBV7-6 with TRBJ2-7, with a weak D call TRBD2 (7 bases). This CDR3 region has 12 residues. CDR1 is SGHVS, CDR2 FNYEAQ, per germline. V was cut by 10 bases and J by 4 bases, with 14 bases left in between. The CDR3 DNA reads TGTGCCACCCTGAAGGGGGGGTACGAGCAGTACTTC. Its protein product is CATLKGGYEQYF.